These 24 T cell receptor beta chains were all obtained from the same sample, sequenced in a study of cytomegalovirus exposure and HLA in healthy donors. The repertoire was sequenced with immunoSEQ multiplex PCR; TCRdb's copy has only in-frame clones and lacks some. This sample has 200,000 to 250,000 clones, with approximately 86% found just once. The sequencing sample was made of PBMCs. The receptors shown here come from a woman aged 18-30 years in good health and CMV-seronegative.

The rearrangement uses TRBV9 and TRBJ1-5; perhaps TRBD1 as D (6 bases). V lost 4 bases to trimming and J lost 4 bases, with 12 bases between them. CDR1 is SGDLS and CDR2 is YYNGEE in the germline V gene. The CDR3 contains 14 residues. CDR3 nucleotide sequence: TGTGCCAGCAGCTTAACAGGGTCGAATCAGCCCCAGCATTTT. It is translated as CASSLTGSNQPQHF.

This rearrangement joins TRBV2 to TRBJ1-2, with 7 bases aligning to TRBD1. CDR1 is SNHLY and CDR2 is FYNNEI in the germline V gene. V was pared by 8 bases and J by 4 bases, with 4 bases of the junction left unmatched. The CDR3 extends over 12 amino acids. In DNA form, the CDR3 reads TGTGCCAGCGACAGGGAGACCTATGGCTACACCTTC. Its translation is CASDRETYGYTF.

The chain joins TRBV29-1 to TRBJ2-3; the D is unclear. V was trimmed by 1 base and J by 1 base, leaving 9 bases between them. CDR3 length: 14 amino acids. Germline CDR1 SQVTM, CDR2 ANQGSEA. CDR3 sequence: CSVEGASRTDTQYF. CDR3 DNA sequence: TGCAGCGTTGAAGGGGCATCTCGCACAGATACGCAGTATTTT.

J is TRBJ2-7 and V is TRBV12-5; 14 nucleotides match TRBD2. Per germline, CDR1 LGHNT and CDR2 FRNRAP. The V gene end was trimmed by 7 bases and the J gene end by 5 bases; junction bases not matched to a gene: 10. The CDR3 has 16 amino acids. DNA for the CDR3: TGTGCTAGTGACGACGGGACTAGCGGGAGATGGAACGAGCAGTACTTC. This codes for CASDDGTSGRWNEQYF.

The chain employs TRBV5-5 and TRBJ2-7, with D possibly matching TRBD2 (5 bases). This CDR3 spans 14 amino acids. CDR1 is SGHKS and CDR2 is YYEKEE in the germline V gene (reference sequence). Trimming shortened V by 1 base and J by 6 bases, and 14 bases separated the two germline ends. The CDR3 DNA sequence: TGTGCCAGCAGCTTGCTGAGGGAAATGAGCGAGCAGTACTTC. This encodes CASSLLREMSEQYF. Based on the CDR3 plus reference TRBV5-5 and TRBJ2-7, the full variable domain is DAGVTQSPTHLIKTRGQQVTLRCSPISGHKSVSWYQQVLGQGPQFIFQYYEKEERGRGNFPDRFSARQFPNYSSELNVNALLLGDSALYLCASSLLREMSEQYFGPGTRLTVT.

The chain has TRBV7-3 and TRBJ2-5; 11 nucleotides agree with TRBD2. Per germline, CDR1 SGHTA and CDR2 FQGTGA. This CDR3 spans 15 amino acids. V was pared by 3 bases and J by 6 bases, with 6 bases of the junction left unmatched. CDR3 loop: CASSFTSGSRQTQYF. The CDR3 nucleotides read TGTGCCAGCAGCTTCACTAGCGGGAGTAGGCAGACCCAGTACTTC.

This rearrangement joins TRBV7-9 to TRBJ1-4, with a possible D match to TRBD1 (5 bases). V was clipped by 0 bases and J by 8 bases, with 16 bases between them. Germline assignment: CDR1 SEHNR and CDR2 FQNEAQ (reference sequence). The CDR3 runs to 16 residues. CDR3 sequence: CASSLASGTGEEKLFF. The CDR3 DNA reads TGTGCCAGCAGCTTAGCCTCCGGGACGGGGGAGGAAAAACTGTTTTTT.

This clone has at least ten counts. CDR3: CASSDGSGYGELFF. CDR3 DNA sequence: TGTGCCAGCAGTGATGGTAGCGGGTACGGGGAGCTGTTTTTT. The chain uses TRBV6-1 and TRBJ2-2; 7 positions match TRBD2. CDR1 is MNHNS and CDR2 is SASEGT in the germline V gene. V lost 3 bases to trimming and J lost 7 bases; unmatched junction nucleotides: 5. The CDR3 runs to 14 residues.

The gene calls are TRBV29-1 and TRBJ2-1; TRBD2 matches 13 bases. V trimming: 2 bases; J trimming: 9 bases; junction bases outside the gene matches: 7. There are 15 residues in the CDR3. CDR1 and CDR2 (germline): SQVTM, ANQGSEA. CDR3 in amino acids: CSVEPLAGGPGEQFF. The DNA of the CDR3 is TGCAGCGTTGAACCACTAGCGGGAGGGCCGGGTGAGCAGTTCTTC.

The rearrangement joins TRBV28 to TRBJ2-1; tentatively, D is TRBD1 (6 bases). V lost 6 bases to trimming and J lost 5 bases, with 11 bases between them. Germline V gene sequence: CDR1 MDHEN, CDR2 SYDVKM. The CDR3 spans 13 residues. DNA of the CDR3: TGTGCCAGCAGACAGGGTGTCCACAATGAGCAGTTCTTC. It is translated as CASRQGVHNEQFF.

V is TRBV28 and J is TRBJ1-2, with 9 bases aligning to TRBD1. The CDR3 runs 15 residues. J lost 2 bases, V lost 8 bases, and 9 bases had no gene match. Germline lookup yields CDR1 MDHEN and CDR2 SYDVKM. The CDR3 protein is CASLTGQGQNYGYTF. The CDR3 DNA sequence: TGTGCCAGCTTGACCGGACAGGGGCAAAACTATGGCTACACCTTC.

CDR3 region: CASRYGLAGSYEQYF. In DNA, the CDR3 is TGTGCCAGCAGATACGGACTAGCGGGCTCCTACGAGCAGTACTTC. The chain uses TRBV6-6 and TRBJ2-7, with 11 bases matching TRBD2. There are 15 residues in the CDR3. V dropped 6 bases and J dropped 0; count of bases not matched to a gene: 4. Germline CDR1 MNHNY, CDR2 SVGAGI (reference sequence).

The chain is built from TRBV28 and TRBJ2-3; a weak D match, TRBD2 (5 bases). V was trimmed by 8 bases and J by 5 bases, leaving 11 bases between them. The CDR3 is 12 amino acids. Germline lookup yields CDR1 MDHEN and CDR2 SYDVKM. Here the CDR3 reads CASSSRGDTQYF. Written as DNA, the CDR3 is TGTGCCAGCTCCTCCCGGGGAGATACGCAGTATTTT.

V and J are TRBV19 and TRBJ2-7, with D tentatively TRBD1 (5 bases). Trimming cost V 5 bases and J 0 bases, with 14 bases left between them. CDR3 length equals 15 residues. Germline CDR1 is LNHDA and CDR2 is SQIVND (reference sequence). CDR3 sequence: CASSVKGSTSYEQYF. The CDR3 DNA follows: TGTGCCAGTAGTGTCAAGGGGTCTACCTCCTACGAGCAGTACTTC. The full variable domain, its missing parts supplied by reference TRBV19 and TRBJ2-7, is DGGITQSPKYLFRKEGQNVTLSCEQNLNHDAMYWYRQDPGQGLRLIYYSQIVNDFQKGDIAEGYSVSREKKESFPLTVTSAQKNPTAFYLCASSVKGSTSYEQYFGPGTRLTVT.

This chain links TRBV27 with TRBJ1-2, with a possible D match to TRBD1 (5 bases). V dropped 6 bases and J dropped 6 bases, with 17 bases sitting between them. This CDR3 contains 14 residues. The germline CDR1 and CDR2 sequences are MNHEY and SMNVEV (reference sequence). The chain's CDR3 is CASSLRDSLNGYTF. CDR3 bases: TGTGCCAGCAGCCTGCGTGACAGTTTGAATGGCTACACCTTC.

The CDR3 DNA follows: TGTGCCAGTAGCGGATTTCGGACAGTGAACACTGAAGCTTTCTTT. This sequence encodes CASSGFRTVNTEAFF. This chain links TRBV19 with TRBJ1-1; a possible D gene is TRBD1 (6 bases). The germline CDR1 and CDR2 sequences are LNHDA and SQIVND (reference sequence). The germline V and J ends were trimmed by 6 bases and 0 bases, with 14 bases remaining between them. This CDR3 has 15 amino acids.

J is TRBJ2-6 and V is TRBV28; D is perhaps TRBD1 (7 bases). Germline V gene data show CDR1 as MDHEN and CDR2 as SYDVKM. The CDR3 spans 17 residues. V was cut by 4 bases and J by 3 bases, with 16 bases left in between. CDR3 residues: CASSWISGGGGANVLTF. The CDR3 DNA reads TGTGCCAGCAGTTGGATCTCAGGGGGAGGTGGGGCCAACGTCCTGACTTTC.

The rearrangement links TRBV19 to TRBJ2-3; TRBD2 matches at 13 bases. Trimming at V came to 5 bases and at J to 5 bases, leaving 1 base not matched to a gene. This CDR3 region has 14 residues. Germline assignment: CDR1 LNHDA and CDR2 SQIVND (reference sequence). The CDR3 DNA follows: TGTGCCAGTAGTTGGACTAGCGGGAGAGATACGCAGTATTTT. This gives the protein CASSWTSGRDTQYF.

The J gene is TRBJ1-1, the V gene TRBV6-5; D is unresolved. Germline assignment: CDR1 MNHEY and CDR2 SVGAGI. V shed 5 bases and J shed 3 bases, with 7 bases lying between them. The CDR3 is 12 residues long. The CDR3 spells CASSNSYTEAFF. Written as DNA, the CDR3 is TGTGCCAGCAGTAACAGTTACACTGAAGCTTTCTTT.

This clone was counted once. CDR3 coding DNA: TGTGCCAGCAGCCAAGGGAGGGCCCTTTCCTACGAGCAGTACTTC. It yields the protein CASSQGRALSYEQYF. The chain has TRBV7-2 and TRBJ2-7, with 7 bases aligning to TRBD2. Trimming cost V 5 bases and J 1 base; bases outside gene matches: 8. This CDR3 comprises 15 residues. Per the germline V gene, CDR1 is SGHTA and CDR2 is FQGNSA.

The chain couples TRBV6-1 to TRBJ2-7, with TRBD2 matching over 7 bases. This CDR3 has 14 residues. The ends lost 8 bases at V and 3 bases at J; junction bases unmatched: 10. Germline assignment: CDR1 MNHNS and CDR2 SASEGT. The CDR3 coding sequence is TGTGCCAGCGGGAGGGTAGCGGAACGCTACGAGCAGTACTTC. Its protein is CASGRVAERYEQYF.

This chain joins TRBV5-6 and TRBJ1-2; 9 positions agree with TRBD1. Unmatched junction bases numbered 5, after V lost 4 bases and J lost 4 bases. The CDR3 totals 14 residues. Per the germline V gene, CDR1 is SGHDT and CDR2 is YYEEEE. CDR3 sequence (DNA): TGTGCCAGCAGCCCGTCGGACAGGGGCTATGGCTACACCTTC. Its protein is CASSPSDRGYGYTF.

This clone was observed once. The chain couples TRBV6-5 to TRBJ2-7; 10 nucleotides agree with TRBD1. The CDR3 spans 14 residues. The J segment lost 3 bases and the V segment lost 5 bases, leaving 4 bases of the junction unmatched. Germline CDR1 reads MNHEY; CDR2 reads SVGAGI. CDR3 loop: CASSRDRGNYEQYF. In DNA, the CDR3 is TGTGCCAGCAGTCGGGACAGGGGTAACTACGAGCAGTACTTC.

The chain couples TRBV27 to TRBJ1-1; D may be TRBD1 (6 bases). This CDR3 is built from 15 residues. V gave up 5 bases and J gave up 4 bases, with 17 bases separating them. Germline lookup yields CDR1 MNHEY and CDR2 SMNVEV (reference sequence). The CDR3 bases are TGTGCCAGCAGTAAGCTATTGGAAGGGGGCACTGAAGCTTTCTTT. Amino acids: CASSKLLEGGTEAFF.